Sequencing of this T cell receptor (beta chain) was carried out in a study of cytomegalovirus exposure and HLA in healthy donors (dated by TCRdb to 2015 to 2018). Broadly, across the study: According to an earlier analysis of 587 of the donors, 200 million or so T cells yielded 117 million unique TCR beta sequences and about 300 Gb of sequence data. The study used immunosequencing to profile the T cell repertoires of approximately 630 subjects and linked those repertoires to cytomegalovirus serostatus. Among the approximately 400 genotyped donors, approximately 82% belonged to the genetic ancestry cluster associated with self-reported Caucasian donors. Typing coverage varied by locus: roughly 620-640 donors for A, B, C, DRB1 and DQB1; roughly 520 for DQA1; more than 600 for DPA1; 450 to 480 for DPB1. In a later genetic analysis, genome-wide SNP genotypes for 398 of the 666 donors were used, and that subset was treated as a discovery cohort. An earlier analysis of around 540 of the donors applied high-throughput TCR beta sequencing to assess whether each TCR beta V gene segment acted as functional or pseudogenic. HLA typing included class I and class II loci at four-digit resolution. A later analysis re-examined previously published TCR beta repertoires from just over 650 donors and added high-resolution HLA genotyping to investigate patterns of TCR occurrence. Approximately 300 gigabases of sequencing data and some 85 million unique TCR sequences were included in an early release covering 550 to 800 HLA-typed donors. To predict cytomegalovirus infection status, the study brought together high-throughput TCR immunosequencing, statistical association of individual TCRs with disease status, and machine learning. Rather than drawing on any new phenotypic data, the later analysis identified candidate immune exposures from TCR beta sequences and the way those sequences occurred across donors. Alongside the repertoire data, information on donor age, sex, ethnicity and CMV serostatus was compiled. About five DR-DQ haplotypes were treated as single units for association and clustering because of strong linkage in the cohort. The aim of the study was to test whether cataloging public T cell receptors could identify signatures of past pathogen exposure. All discovery cohort repertoires had been generated using a single sequencing platform. In addition to the first cohort of roughly 700 subjects, a separate validation cohort of approximately 130 different subjects was used. Across approximately 400 genotyped donors of the cohort, an average of about 240,000 unique TCR beta nucleotide sequences per donor were sequenced, and around 20% of those sequences were non-productive.

In total, roughly 670 healthy bone marrow donors made up the cohort. All cohort members were sampled while nominally healthy, although unrecorded immune exposures were likely present. The donor tested CMV seropositive and was one of the 289 seropositive cohort members. Each donor provided a peripheral blood sample, and peripheral blood mononuclear cells were used for TCR beta sequencing. The Qiagen DNeasy Blood Extraction Kit was used to extract genomic DNA from the blood cell samples. This clone was picked up a small number of times. What this receptor recognizes is not known. No qualities accompany the bases; no much larger clone lies one base away. The CDR3 starts with the cysteine, ends with the phenylalanine, and has 17 residues. CDR3 DNA only is kept here, 51 bases in frame from base 1. The germline V gene (reference sequence) yields SGHNT for CDR1 and YYREEE for CDR2. The junction shows trimming of 4 bases on V and 0 bases on J, plus 14 bases between the germline ends.

Study-wide findings and limitations: In an earlier analysis of approximately 590 of the donors, most TCR beta V segments were observed in productive rearrangements about 87% or about 30% of the time, broadly matching IMGT annotations. A cluster of highly shared sequence variants was judged likely to represent a technical artifact of the sequencing pipeline. Because some donors lacked HLA typing at each locus, the association tests relied only on the typed subset. Sequencing depth was assumed to be roughly uniform across donors in the presence/absence analyses, though that assumption may not hold. A further reported finding was that TCR beta sequences accurately predicted the HLA-A and HLA-B alleles for most subjects in the first cohort. According to a later genetic analysis, donors in an Asian-associated ancestry cluster had fewer N-insertions in productive TCRs than the roughly 670-donor mean. Several of the top co-occurrence clusters appeared to be linked to parvovirus B19, influenza, CMV and Epstein-Barr virus, according to a later analysis. In a later analysis, around 17,000 TCR beta sequences were associated with specific HLA alleles at a false discovery rate of 0.05. Correlated functional status among segregating V segments might be attributable to linkage disequilibrium, but an unknown experimental factor could not be ruled out. While some public TCRs were present in many individuals, most TCR sequences turned up only very rarely across donors. Some IMGT-functional V segments, including TRBV6-2 and TRBV6-3, could not be distinguished by the 87-base-pair reads and were therefore excluded. In a later genetic analysis, a missense DCLRE1C variant was associated with V-gene and J-gene trimming of TCR beta chains, and the association was replicated in an independent cohort. Most CMV-associated TCR beta chains appeared to be HLA-restricted in a later analysis, and the HLA associations seemed to be driven largely by CMV exposure. A later analysis found that TCR association rates varied across HLA loci, with DRB1 alleles showing the most associated TCRs and HLA-C alleles the fewest. According to the authors, the approach could potentially be generalized to other disease states and immunological phenotypes. The study gave a list of roughly 150 TCR beta chains associated with cytomegalovirus. Compared with equally common non-associated chains, HLA-associated TCR beta chains in a later analysis were more clonally expanded and had lower generation probabilities. Because counts were too low, more than 15 rarely observed V segments, including chromosome 9 orphons, were excluded from the earlier analysis of several hundred of the donors. CMV serostatus was the only immune exposure information available for the cohort. Only TCR beta chains were sequenced in this cohort, and the absence of alpha or paired-chain data limited detectable features. In both the original and validation cohorts, the classifier was reported to diagnose cytomegalovirus status with high specificity and sensitivity. Strong co-occurrence of HLA alleles, especially DR and DQ, made assigning TCR associations to individual alleles difficult. In vitro tests confirmed that a few of the cytomegalovirus-associated TCR beta chains recognize cytomegalovirus antigens.

Library preparation employed the immunoSEQ multiplex PCR assay. The multiplex PCR relied on a mix of 60 forward primers for TCR Vbeta segments and 13 reverse primers for TCR Jbeta segments. Amplification of the CDR3 region of rearranged TCR beta genes was performed with a multiplex PCR assay on genomic DNA. On the Illumina HiSeq System, the amplified TCR beta libraries were sequenced as 87-base-pair reads. In the authors' own workflow: A later analysis counted around 72 million unique TCR beta chains across the 666 repertoires, and roughly 10 million of these chains were shared by at least two donors. Raw reads were error-corrected and collapsed into unique sequences by a nearest-neighbor algorithm in which closely related sequences were merged to remove PCR and sequencing errors. Alignment of CDR3 sequences to IMGT reference sequences was used to assign V, D and J gene segments. For a sequence to be retained, a match of at least six nucleotides was required to both a V gene segment and a J gene segment. A rearrangement counted as productive if the CDR3 had no stop codons and remained in frame with V and J, and every other rearrangement counted as non-productive. Following IMGT convention, CDR3 was defined as the stretch from the second conserved V-encoded cysteine up to the conserved J-encoded phenylalanine. Sequences without an unambiguous match to a single V gene segment were excluded from the earlier analysis of about 600 of the donors. An earlier analysis of a few hundred of the donors called V segments functional above 56.7% productive rearrangements and segregating when the between-donor standard deviation exceeded 5%. To diagnose cytomegalovirus status from the catalog of TCR beta chain sequences, a statistical classification framework was built. In a later analysis, TCR nucleotide sequences were compared against IMGT/GENE-DB human TR gene sequences so that V and J genes could be assigned. The TCRdist pipeline was used in a later analysis to assign CDR3 sequences and most-parsimonious VDJ recombination scenarios. In a later analysis, each TCR beta chain was defined by its CDR3 amino acid sequence together with its V-gene family, and reads lacking a unique V-gene family were excluded. In a later analysis, fewer than 650 highly shared, low-generation-probability nucleotide sequences were removed to address suspected cross-contamination and a sequencing artifact. For each public chain, a later analysis derived a clonal expansion index from normalized ranks of inferred template counts within each repertoire. In a later analysis, generation probabilities were computed using a VDJ recombination model fitted to out-of-frame rearrangements, and the results were checked against IGoR. A later analysis scored TCR-TCR, TCR-HLA and TCR-CMV co-occurrence with hypergeometric tests, applying a repertoire-size bias correction to TCR pairs. To estimate false discovery rates, a later analysis permuted the HLA or CMV assignments 20 times. In a later analysis, co-occurring TCRs were grouped using DBSCAN, with TCRdist sequence similarity added in when clustering inside HLA-allele-positive subsets. For co-occurrence clustering, repertoires with fewer than 30,000 or more than 120,000 public chains were excluded, along with four to six repertoires with anomalous nucleotide sharing. TCRdb holds this immuneACCESS table with in-frame rearrangements only. Some clones are missing; in checked studies, unresolved V genes explain under half, and the rest has no known cause. V and J calls and clone size come straight from that table; D and trimming were deduced from the DNA. The sample contains approximately 150,000 clones, around 82% of them found a single time. In total, the top ten clones hold roughly 6.2% of the sample.

Sequenced material: PBMCs. The rearrangement combines TRBV5-4 with TRBJ2-6; a weak D assignment points to TRBD2 (6 bases agree). This TCR was sampled from a woman aged 40-49 years in good health and CMV-seropositive. The DNA reads as follows: TGTGCCAGCAGCCGAGATGGAGGGGACTCTGGGGCCAACGTCCTGACTTTC. The encoded protein is CASSRDGGDSGANVLTF.